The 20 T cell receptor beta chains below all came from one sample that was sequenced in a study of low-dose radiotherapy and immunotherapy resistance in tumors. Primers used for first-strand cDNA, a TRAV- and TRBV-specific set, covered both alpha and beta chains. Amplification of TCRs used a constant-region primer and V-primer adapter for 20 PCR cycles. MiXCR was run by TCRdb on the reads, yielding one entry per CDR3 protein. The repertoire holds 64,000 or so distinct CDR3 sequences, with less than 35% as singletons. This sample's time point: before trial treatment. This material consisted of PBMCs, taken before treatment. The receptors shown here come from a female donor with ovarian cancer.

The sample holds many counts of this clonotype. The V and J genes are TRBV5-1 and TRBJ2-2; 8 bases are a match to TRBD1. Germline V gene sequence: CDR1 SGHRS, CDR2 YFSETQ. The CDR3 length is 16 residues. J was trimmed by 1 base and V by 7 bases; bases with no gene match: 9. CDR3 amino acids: CASYSGGALNTGELFF. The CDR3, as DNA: TGCGCCAGCTATTCAGGGGGCGCCTTGAACACCGGGGAGCTGTTTTTT.

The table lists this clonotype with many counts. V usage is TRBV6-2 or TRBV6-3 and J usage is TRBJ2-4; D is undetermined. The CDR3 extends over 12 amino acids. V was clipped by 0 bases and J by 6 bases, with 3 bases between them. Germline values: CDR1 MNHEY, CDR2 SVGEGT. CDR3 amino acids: CASSYSGNIQYF. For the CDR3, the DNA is TGTGCCAGCAGTTACTCGGGAAACATTCAGTACTTC.

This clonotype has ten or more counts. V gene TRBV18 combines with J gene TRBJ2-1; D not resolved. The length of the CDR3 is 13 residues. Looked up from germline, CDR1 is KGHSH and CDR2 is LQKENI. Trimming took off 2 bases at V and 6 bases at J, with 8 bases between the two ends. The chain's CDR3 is CASSPKLGNEQFF. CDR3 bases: TGTGCCAGCTCACCAAAGCTCGGCAATGAGCAGTTCTTC.

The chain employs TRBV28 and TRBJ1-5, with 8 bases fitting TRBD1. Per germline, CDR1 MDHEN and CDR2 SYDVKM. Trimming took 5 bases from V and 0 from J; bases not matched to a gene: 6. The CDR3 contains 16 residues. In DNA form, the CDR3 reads TGTGCCAGCAGTGTACGACAGGGGTATAGCAATCAGCCCCAGCATTTT. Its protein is CASSVRQGYSNQPQHF.

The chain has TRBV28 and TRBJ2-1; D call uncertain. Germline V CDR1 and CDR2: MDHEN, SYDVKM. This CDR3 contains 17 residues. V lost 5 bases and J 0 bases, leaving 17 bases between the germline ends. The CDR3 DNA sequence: TGTGCCAGCAGTGCCATGTTTGCGGAAAGCTCCTACAATGAGCAGTTCTTC. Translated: CASSAMFAESSYNEQFF.

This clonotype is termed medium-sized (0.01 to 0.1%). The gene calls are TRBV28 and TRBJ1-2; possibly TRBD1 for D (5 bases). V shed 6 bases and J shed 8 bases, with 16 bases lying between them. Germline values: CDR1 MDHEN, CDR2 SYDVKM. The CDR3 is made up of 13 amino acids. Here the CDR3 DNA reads TGTGCCAGCAGCCTTAGGTGGGGCGGCGGCTACACCTTC. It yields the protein CASSLRWGGGYTF.

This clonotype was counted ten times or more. CDR3 DNA sequence: TGTGCCATCAGTGAGAGGAAGGGGCTGAGAACTGAAGCTTTCTTT. Its protein product is CAISERKGLRTEAFF. The chain employs TRBV10-3 and TRBJ1-1; perhaps TRBD1 as D (5 bases). V lost 2 bases to trimming and J lost 5 bases, with 15 bases between them. Germline V lookup: CDR1 ENHRY, CDR2 SYGVKD. This CDR3 is built from 15 residues.

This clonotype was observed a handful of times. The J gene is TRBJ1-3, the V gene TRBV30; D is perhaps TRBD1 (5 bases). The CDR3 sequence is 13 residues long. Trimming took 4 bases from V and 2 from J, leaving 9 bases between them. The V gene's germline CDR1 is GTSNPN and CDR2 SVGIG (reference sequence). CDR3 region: CAWTQGAGNTIYF. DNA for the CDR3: TGTGCCTGGACTCAAGGGGCTGGAAACACCATATATTTT. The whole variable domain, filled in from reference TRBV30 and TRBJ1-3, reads SQTIHQWPATLVQPVGSPLSLECTVEGTSNPNLYWYRQAAGRGLQLLFYSVGIGQISSEVPQNLSASRPQDRQFILSSKKLLLSDSGFYLCAWTQGAGNTIYFGEGSWLTVV.

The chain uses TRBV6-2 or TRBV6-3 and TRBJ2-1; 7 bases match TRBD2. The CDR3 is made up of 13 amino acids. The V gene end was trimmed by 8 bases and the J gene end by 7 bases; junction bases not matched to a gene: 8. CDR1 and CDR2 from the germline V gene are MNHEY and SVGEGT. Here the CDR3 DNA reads TGTGCCAGCGCGAAACTAGCGCCGAATGAGCAGTTCTTC. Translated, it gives CASAKLAPNEQFF.

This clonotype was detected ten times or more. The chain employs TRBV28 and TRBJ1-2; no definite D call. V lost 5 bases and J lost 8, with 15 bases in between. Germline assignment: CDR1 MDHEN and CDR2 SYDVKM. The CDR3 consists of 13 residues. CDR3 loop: CASSPQWRSGYTF. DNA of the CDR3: TGTGCCAGCAGTCCACAGTGGAGGTCAGGCTACACCTTC.

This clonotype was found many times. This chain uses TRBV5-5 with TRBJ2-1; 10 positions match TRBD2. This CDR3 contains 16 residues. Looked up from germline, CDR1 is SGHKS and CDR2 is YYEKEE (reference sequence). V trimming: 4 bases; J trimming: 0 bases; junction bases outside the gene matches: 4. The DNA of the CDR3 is TGTGCCAGCAGCGTTAGCGGGGGGAGCTCCTACAATGAGCAGTTCTTC. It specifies CASSVSGGSSYNEQFF.

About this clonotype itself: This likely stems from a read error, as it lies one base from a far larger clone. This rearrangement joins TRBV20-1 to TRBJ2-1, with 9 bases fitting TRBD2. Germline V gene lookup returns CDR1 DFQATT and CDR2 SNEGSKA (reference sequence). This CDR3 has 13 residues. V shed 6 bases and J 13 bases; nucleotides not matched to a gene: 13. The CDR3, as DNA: TGCAGTGCAGAGACTAGCGGTCAAGAGACCCAGTTCTTC. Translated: CSAETSGQETQFF.

The CDR3, as DNA: TGTGCCAGCAGCTTGGTGGCTAGTGGCGAGCAGCAGCAGTACTTC. It codes for CASSLVASGEQQQYF. V gene TRBV5-5 combines with J gene TRBJ2-7; D remains unclear. The CDR3 runs 15 residues. Trimming removed 0 bases from V and 8 bases from J, with 18 bases in between. Looked up from germline, CDR1 is SGHKS and CDR2 is YYEKEE (reference sequence).

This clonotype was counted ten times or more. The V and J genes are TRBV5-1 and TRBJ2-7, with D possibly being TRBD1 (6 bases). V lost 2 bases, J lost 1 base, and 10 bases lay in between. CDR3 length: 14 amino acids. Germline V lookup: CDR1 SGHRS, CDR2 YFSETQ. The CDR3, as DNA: TGCGCCAGCAGCTTAGGACAGACTTCCTACGAGCAGTACTTC. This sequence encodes CASSLGQTSYEQYF.

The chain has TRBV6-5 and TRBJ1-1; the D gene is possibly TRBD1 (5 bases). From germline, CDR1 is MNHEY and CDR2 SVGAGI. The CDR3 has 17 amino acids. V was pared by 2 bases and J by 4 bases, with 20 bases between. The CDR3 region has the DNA TGTGCCAGCAGTTACAGTAGGAGCAGGGTTGGGGGCACTGAAGCTTTCTTT. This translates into CASSYSRSRVGGTEAFF.

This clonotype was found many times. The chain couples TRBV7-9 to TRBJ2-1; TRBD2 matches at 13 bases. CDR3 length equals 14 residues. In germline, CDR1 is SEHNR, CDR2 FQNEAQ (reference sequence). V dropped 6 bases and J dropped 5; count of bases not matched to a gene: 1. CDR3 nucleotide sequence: TGTGCCAGCAGGGGGACTAGCGGGAACAATGAGCAGTTCTTC. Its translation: CASRGTSGNNEQFF.

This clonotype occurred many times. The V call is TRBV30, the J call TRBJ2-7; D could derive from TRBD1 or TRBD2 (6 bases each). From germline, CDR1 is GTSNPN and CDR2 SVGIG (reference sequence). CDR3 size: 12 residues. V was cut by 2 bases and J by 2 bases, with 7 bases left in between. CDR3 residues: CAWSRGPYEQYF. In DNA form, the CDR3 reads TGTGCCTGGAGTCGGGGGCCCTACGAGCAGTACTTC. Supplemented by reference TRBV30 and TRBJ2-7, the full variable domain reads SQTIHQWPATLVQPVGSPLSLECTVEGTSNPNLYWYRQAAGRGLQLLFYSVGIGQISSEVPQNLSASRPQDRQFILSSKKLLLSDSGFYLCAWSRGPYEQYFGPGTRLTVT.

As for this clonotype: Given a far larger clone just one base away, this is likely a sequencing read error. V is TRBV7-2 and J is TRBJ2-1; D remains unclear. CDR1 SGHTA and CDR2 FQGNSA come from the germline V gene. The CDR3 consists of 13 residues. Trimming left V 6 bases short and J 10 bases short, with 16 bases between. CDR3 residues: CASSLGVSYEQFF. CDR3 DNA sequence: TGTGCCAGCAGTCTCGGTGTCTCCTACGAGCAGTTCTTC.

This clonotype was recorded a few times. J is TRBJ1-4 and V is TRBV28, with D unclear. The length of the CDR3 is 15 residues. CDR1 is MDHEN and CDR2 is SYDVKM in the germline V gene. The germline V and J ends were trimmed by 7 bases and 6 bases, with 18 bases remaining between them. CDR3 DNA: TGTGCCAGCAACCGGTTGGGATATCAAGATGAAAAACTGTTTTTT. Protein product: CASNRLGYQDEKLFF.

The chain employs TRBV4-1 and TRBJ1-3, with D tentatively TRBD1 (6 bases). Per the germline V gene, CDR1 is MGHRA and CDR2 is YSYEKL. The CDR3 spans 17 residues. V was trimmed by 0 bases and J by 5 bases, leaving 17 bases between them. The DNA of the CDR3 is TGCGCCAGCAGCCAAGATTCGGGGGGCGCTTTAAGAAACACCATATATTTT. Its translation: CASSQDSGGALRNTIYF.